One T cell receptor beta chain is described in this entry. These data belong to a study of blood T cell repertoires in COVID-19. Study-level background: The origin of the acute and convalescent COVID-19 samples was the United States, Italy and Spain. In each case, the material was cDNA or gDNA derived from T cells, B-cell-depleted T cells, or PBMCs.

Germline-derived CDR1 and CDR2 are SGHVS and FQNEAQ. The CDR3 consists of 16 residues. V lost 1 base and J 4 bases, leaving 11 bases between the germline ends. Per the authors' pipeline: Quantification of nucleated cells was approximated via reference gene primer amplification. Some clones are missing from TCRdb's copy, which holds only in-frame ones; the method was immunoSEQ multiplex PCR. That table gives V, J and clone size, and the DNA gave D and trimming. This sample yields 100,000 to 120,000 clones, of which approximately 81% are seen a single time; roughly an eighth belongs to the top ten. V and J are TRBV7-8 and TRBJ1-6; D perhaps matches TRBD1 (5 bases). The TCR comes from a human donor in a cohort sampled during active COVID-19. Sequenced sample: peripheral blood. The CDR3 is CASSLGSGTYNSPLHF. In nucleotides, the CDR3 is TGTGCCAGCAGCTTAGGGTCCGGGACTTATAATTCACCCCTCCACTTT.